These 10 T cell receptor beta chains were sequenced from one sample in a study of early T cells in non-severe SARS-CoV-2 infection. Using its own MiXCR run on the 5' RACE reads, TCRdb lists one record per CDR3 protein. The sample yields tens of thousands of distinct CDR3 sequences, roughly an eighth seen once. Sequencing was carried out using whole blood. These receptors came from an adult who was a healthcare worker with PCR-confirmed SARS-CoV-2 infection or an uninfected control (not recorded which).

With regard to this clonotype: The junction differs from germline at one of its ends, possibly a read error. The chain uses TRBV29-1 and TRBJ2-5; no definite D call. CDR1 SQVTM and CDR2 ANQGSEA come from the germline V gene. The CDR3 contains 8 residues. The CDR3 nucleotides read TGCAGCGTTACGGGTGGGCCCTTC. It codes for CSVTGGPF.

This clonotype was observed at least ten times. The gene calls are TRBV7-2 and TRBJ1-1; maybe TRBD1 (5 bases). This CDR3 is built from 14 residues. Germline-derived CDR1 and CDR2 are SGHTA and FQGNSA. V was trimmed by 1 base and J by 5 bases, leaving 11 bases between them. CDR3 sequence: CASSLEGIRTEAFF. CDR3 in DNA: TGTGCCAGCAGCTTAGAGGGGATTCGGACTGAAGCTTTCTTT.

This clonotype was detected only a few times. The J gene is TRBJ2-7, the V gene TRBV18, with 8 nucleotides matching TRBD1. Looked up from germline, CDR1 is KGHSH and CDR2 is LQKENI. The V segment lost 6 bases and the J segment 0 bases; nucleotides outside the gene matches: 7. The CDR3 is made up of 15 amino acids. CDR3 bases: TGTGCCAGCTCCCCTGGACAGGGAAACTCCTACGAGCAGTACTTC. Its protein is CASSPGQGNSYEQYF.

This chain connects TRBV6-5 to TRBJ1-5, with a tentative D call TRBD1 (5 bases). The CDR3 sequence is 15 residues long. Germline V gene data show CDR1 as MNHEY and CDR2 as SVGAGI. The V and J ends lost 0 bases and 7 bases respectively, with 13 bases between them. In DNA form, the CDR3 reads TGTGCCAGCAGTTACTCGGGGCAGCCAGGGCAGCCCCAGCATTTT. Translated, it gives CASSYSGQPGQPQHF.

V gene TRBV20-1 combines with J gene TRBJ2-3; TRBD2 matches at 12 bases. This CDR3 region has 19 residues. Trimming took 6 bases from V and 8 from J; bases not matched to a gene: 24. In germline, CDR1 is DFQATT, CDR2 SNEGSKA (reference sequence). The CDR3 is CSAHPPGQASGRGRGTQYF. CDR3 DNA: TGCAGTGCCCATCCCCCGGGACAAGCTAGCGGGAGGGGTCGGGGTACGCAGTATTTT.

This clonotype occurred a few times. The CDR3: CASSHRGDSLISFQETQYF. Here the CDR3 DNA reads TGTGCCAGCAGCCATAGGGGGGACAGCCTGATCTCGTTCCAAGAGACCCAGTACTTC. This chain links TRBV14 with TRBJ2-5; D possibly corresponds to TRBD1 (7 bases). The CDR3 is 19 residues long. V shed 3 bases and J shed 1 base, with 24 bases lying between them. CDR1 is SGHDN and CDR2 is FVKESK in the germline V gene.

This clonotype was detected a few times. The chain carries TRBV19 and TRBJ1-6, with a weak D call TRBD1 (5 bases). Per the germline V gene, CDR1 is LNHDA and CDR2 is SQIVND (reference sequence). V was cut by 5 bases and J by 6 bases, with 14 bases left in between. CDR3 length: 15 amino acids. Here the CDR3 DNA reads TGTGCCAGTAGTCGCGGGGGACGGTCTAATTCACCCCTCCACTTT. Encoded protein: CASSRGGRSNSPLHF.

This clonotype came up many times. The V and J genes are TRBV20-1 and TRBJ2-1; 12 nucleotides line up with TRBD2. This CDR3 has 14 amino acids. J lost 8 bases, V lost 3 bases, and 5 bases had no gene match. Germline V gene lookup returns CDR1 DFQATT and CDR2 SNEGSKA (reference sequence). CDR3 sequence reads: CSASKTSGSYEQFF. CDR3 nucleotide sequence: TGCAGTGCTAGTAAGACTAGCGGGAGCTATGAGCAGTTCTTC.

This sequence joins TRBV5-4 and TRBJ1-5, with a possible D match to TRBD1 (6 bases). The CDR3 is 13 amino acids. V was clipped by 4 bases and J by 3 bases, with 8 bases between them. Germline V gene data show CDR1 as SGHNT and CDR2 as YYREEE (reference sequence). The CDR3 sequence: CASSTGLNQPQHF. In DNA, the CDR3 is TGTGCCAGCAGCACAGGGCTCAATCAGCCCCAGCATTTT.

This clonotype was seen ten or more times. For the CDR3, the DNA is TGTGCCAGCAGTTTTGCAGGGGGCATGTACGAGCAGTACTTC. Its translation: CASSFAGGMYEQYF. The J gene is TRBJ2-7, the V gene TRBV27; 8 bases map to TRBD1. Per germline, CDR1 MNHEY and CDR2 SMNVEV (reference sequence). The CDR3 spans 14 residues. The J segment lost 4 bases and the V segment lost 3 bases, leaving 5 bases of the junction unmatched.